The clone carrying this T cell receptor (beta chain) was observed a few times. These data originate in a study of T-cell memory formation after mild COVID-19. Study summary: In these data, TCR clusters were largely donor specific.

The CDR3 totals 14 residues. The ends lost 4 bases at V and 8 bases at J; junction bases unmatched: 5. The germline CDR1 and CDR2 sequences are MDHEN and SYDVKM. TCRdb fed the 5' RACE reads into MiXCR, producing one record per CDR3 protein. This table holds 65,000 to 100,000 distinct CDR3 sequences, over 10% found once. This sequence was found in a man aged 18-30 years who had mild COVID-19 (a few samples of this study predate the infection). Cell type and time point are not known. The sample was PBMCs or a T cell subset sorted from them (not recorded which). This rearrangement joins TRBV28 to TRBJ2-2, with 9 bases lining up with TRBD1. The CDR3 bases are TGTGCCAGCAGTTCCAACAGGGGGCTAGGGGAGCTGTTTTTT. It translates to CASSSNRGLGELFF.